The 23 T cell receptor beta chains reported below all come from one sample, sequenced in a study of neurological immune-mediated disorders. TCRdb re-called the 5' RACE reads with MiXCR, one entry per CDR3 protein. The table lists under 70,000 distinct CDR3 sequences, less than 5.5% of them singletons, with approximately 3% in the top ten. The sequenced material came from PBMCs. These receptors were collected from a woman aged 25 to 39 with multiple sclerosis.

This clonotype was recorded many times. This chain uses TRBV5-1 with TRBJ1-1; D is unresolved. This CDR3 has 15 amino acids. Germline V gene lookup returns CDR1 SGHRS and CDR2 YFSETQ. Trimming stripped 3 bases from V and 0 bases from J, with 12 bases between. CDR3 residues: CASSWRSSMNTEAFF. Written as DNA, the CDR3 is TGCGCCAGCAGCTGGCGGTCCAGCATGAACACTGAAGCTTTCTTT. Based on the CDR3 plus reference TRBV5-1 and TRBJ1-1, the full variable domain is KAGVTQTPRYLIKTRGQQVTLSCSPISGHRSVSWYQQTPGQGLQFLFEYFSETQRNKGNFPGRFSGRQFSNSRSEMNVSTLELGDSALYLCASSWRSSMNTEAFFGQGTRLTVV.

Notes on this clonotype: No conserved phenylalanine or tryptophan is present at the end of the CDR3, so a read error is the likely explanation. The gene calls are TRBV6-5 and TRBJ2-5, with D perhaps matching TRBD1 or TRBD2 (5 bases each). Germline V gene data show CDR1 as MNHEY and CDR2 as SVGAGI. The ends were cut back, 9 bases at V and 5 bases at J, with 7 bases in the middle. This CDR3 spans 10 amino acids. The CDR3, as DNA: TGTGCCAGTGGGACGGAGACCCAGTACAAC. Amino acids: CASGTETQYN.

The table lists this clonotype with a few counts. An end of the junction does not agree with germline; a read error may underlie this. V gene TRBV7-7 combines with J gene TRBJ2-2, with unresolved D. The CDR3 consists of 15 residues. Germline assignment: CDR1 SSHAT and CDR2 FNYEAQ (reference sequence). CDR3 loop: CASSPALRDTGELFF. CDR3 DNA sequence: TGTGCTAGCAGCCCCGCGCTCCGAGACACCGGGGAGCTGTTTTTT.

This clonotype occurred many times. CDR3 sequence (DNA): TGCAGCGTTGATGGGGATAGGGCCTACAATGAGCAGTTCTTC. Encoded protein: CSVDGDRAYNEQFF. The chain carries TRBV29-1 and TRBJ2-1, with D unresolved. Germline values: CDR1 SQVTM, CDR2 ANQGSEA. The CDR3 length is 14 residues. V was shortened by 3 bases and J by 2 bases, with 11 bases between the two germline ends.

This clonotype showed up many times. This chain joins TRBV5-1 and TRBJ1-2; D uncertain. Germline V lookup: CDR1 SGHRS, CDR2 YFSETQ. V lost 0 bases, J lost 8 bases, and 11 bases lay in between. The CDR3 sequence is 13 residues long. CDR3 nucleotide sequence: TGCGCCAGCAGCTTGGAATCGGGAGTCGGCTACACCTTC. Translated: CASSLESGVGYTF.

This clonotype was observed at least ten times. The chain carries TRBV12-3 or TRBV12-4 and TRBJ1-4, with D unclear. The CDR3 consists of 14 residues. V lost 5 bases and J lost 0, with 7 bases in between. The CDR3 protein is CASSRDATNEKLFF. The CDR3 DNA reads TGTGCCAGCAGTCGAGATGCAACTAATGAAAAACTGTTTTTT.

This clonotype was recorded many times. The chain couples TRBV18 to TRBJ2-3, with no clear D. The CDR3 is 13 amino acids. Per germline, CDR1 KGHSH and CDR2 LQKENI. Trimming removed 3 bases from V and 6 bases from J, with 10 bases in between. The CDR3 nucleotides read TGTGCCAGCTCACCGACTGTGGGGGATACGCAGTATTTT. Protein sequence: CASSPTVGDTQYF.

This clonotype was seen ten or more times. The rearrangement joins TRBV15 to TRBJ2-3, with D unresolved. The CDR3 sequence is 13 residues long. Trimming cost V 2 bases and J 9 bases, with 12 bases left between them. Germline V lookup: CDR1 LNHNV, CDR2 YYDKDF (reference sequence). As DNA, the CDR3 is TGTGCCACCAGCAGACAGGAAACTAAAACGCAGTATTTT. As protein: CATSRQETKTQYF.

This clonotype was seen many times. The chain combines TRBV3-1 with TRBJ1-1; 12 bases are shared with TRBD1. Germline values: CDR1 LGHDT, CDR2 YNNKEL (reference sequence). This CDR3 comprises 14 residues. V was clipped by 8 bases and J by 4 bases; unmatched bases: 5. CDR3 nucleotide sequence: TGTGCCAGCGGGACAGGGGGCGCGGGCACTGAAGCTTTCTTT. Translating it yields CASGTGGAGTEAFF.

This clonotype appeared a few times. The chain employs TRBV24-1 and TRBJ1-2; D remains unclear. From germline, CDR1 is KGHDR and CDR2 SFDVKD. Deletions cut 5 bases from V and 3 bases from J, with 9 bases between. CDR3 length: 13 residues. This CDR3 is CATSAQRDYGYTF. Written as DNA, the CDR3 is TGTGCCACCAGTGCGCAAAGAGACTATGGCTACACCTTC.

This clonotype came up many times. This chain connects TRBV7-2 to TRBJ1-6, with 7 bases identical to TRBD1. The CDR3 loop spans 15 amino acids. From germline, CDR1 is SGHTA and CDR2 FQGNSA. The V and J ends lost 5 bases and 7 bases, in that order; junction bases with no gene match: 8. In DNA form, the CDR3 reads TGTGCCAGCAGCGACCAGACAGGGTTAAATTCACCCCTCCACTTT. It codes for CASSDQTGLNSPLHF.

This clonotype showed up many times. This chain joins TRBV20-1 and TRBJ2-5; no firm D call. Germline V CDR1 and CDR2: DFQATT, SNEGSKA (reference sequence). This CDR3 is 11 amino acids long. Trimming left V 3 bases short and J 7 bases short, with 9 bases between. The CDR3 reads CSARGSGTQYF. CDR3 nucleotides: TGCAGTGCTAGGGGAAGTGGGACCCAGTACTTC.

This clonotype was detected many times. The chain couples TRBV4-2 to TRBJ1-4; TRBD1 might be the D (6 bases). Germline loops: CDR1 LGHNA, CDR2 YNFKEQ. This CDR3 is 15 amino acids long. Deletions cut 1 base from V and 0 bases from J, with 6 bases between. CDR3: CASSQGTATNEKLFF. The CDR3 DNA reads TGTGCCAGCAGCCAAGGGACAGCAACTAATGAAAAACTGTTTTTT.

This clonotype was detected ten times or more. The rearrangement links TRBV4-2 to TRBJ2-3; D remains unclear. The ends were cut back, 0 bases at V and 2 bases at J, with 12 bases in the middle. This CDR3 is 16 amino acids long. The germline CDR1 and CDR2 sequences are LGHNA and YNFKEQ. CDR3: CASSQDQGSFTDTQYF. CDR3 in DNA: TGTGCCAGCAGCCAAGATCAAGGTTCATTCACAGATACGCAGTATTTT.

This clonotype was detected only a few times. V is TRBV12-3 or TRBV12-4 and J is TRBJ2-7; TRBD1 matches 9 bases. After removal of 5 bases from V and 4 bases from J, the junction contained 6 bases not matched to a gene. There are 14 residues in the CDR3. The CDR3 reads CASSVGQGSYEQYF. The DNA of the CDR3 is TGTGCCAGCAGTGTGGGACAGGGCTCTTACGAGCAGTACTTC.

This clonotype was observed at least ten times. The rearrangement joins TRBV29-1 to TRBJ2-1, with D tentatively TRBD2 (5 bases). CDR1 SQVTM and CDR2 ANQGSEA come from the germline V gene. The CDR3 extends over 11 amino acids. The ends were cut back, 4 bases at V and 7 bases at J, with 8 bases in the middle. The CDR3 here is CSVGLSNEQFF. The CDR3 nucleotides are TGCAGCGTTGGACTATCTAATGAGCAGTTCTTC.

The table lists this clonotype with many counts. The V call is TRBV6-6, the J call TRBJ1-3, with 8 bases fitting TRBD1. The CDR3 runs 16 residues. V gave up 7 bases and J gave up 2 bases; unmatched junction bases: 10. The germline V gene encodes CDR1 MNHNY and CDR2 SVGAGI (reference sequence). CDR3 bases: TGTGCCAGCACTTTCTCAGGGGGCGCGGCTGGAAACACCATATATTTT. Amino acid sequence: CASTFSGGAAGNTIYF.

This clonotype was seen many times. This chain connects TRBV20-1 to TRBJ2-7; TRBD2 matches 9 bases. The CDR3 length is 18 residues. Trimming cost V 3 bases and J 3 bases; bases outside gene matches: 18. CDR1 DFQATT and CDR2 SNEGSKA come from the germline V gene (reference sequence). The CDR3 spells CSARRVQVAGAGIYEQYF. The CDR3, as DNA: TGCAGTGCTAGGAGGGTCCAAGTAGCGGGGGCAGGTATCTACGAGCAGTACTTC.

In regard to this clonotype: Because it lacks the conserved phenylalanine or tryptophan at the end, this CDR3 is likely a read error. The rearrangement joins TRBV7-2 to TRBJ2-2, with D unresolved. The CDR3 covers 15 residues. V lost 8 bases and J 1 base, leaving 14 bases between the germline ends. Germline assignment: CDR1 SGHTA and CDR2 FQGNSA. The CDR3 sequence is CASSFRTGNTGELFN. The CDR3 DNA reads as TGTGCCAGCTCTTTTAGGACGGGGAACACCGGGGAGCTGTTTAAT.

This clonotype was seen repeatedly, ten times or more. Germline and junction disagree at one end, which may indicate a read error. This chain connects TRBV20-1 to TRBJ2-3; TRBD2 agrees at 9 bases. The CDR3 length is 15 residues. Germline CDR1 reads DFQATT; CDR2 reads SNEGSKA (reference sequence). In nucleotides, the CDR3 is TGCGGTGCCCAAGGGGTAGCGGGGGATACAGATACGCAGTATTTT. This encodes CGAQGVAGDTDTQYF.

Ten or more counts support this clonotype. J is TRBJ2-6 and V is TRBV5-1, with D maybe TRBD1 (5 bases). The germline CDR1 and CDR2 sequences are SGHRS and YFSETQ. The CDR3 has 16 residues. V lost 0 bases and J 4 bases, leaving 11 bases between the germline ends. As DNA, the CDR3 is TGCGCCAGCAGCTTGGTTCAGGGTACCGGGGCCAACGTCCTGACTTTC. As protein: CASSLVQGTGANVLTF.

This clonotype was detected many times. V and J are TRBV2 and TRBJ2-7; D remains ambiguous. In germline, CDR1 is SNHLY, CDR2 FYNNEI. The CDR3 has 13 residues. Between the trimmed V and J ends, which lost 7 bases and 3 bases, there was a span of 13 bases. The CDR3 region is CASTEDGDYEQYF. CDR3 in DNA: TGTGCCAGCACCGAGGATGGGGACTACGAGCAGTACTTC.

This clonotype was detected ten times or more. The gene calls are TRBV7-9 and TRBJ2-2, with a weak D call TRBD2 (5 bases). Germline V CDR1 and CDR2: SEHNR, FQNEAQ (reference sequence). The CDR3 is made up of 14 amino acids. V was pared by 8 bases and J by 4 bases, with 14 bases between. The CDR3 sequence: CASEGLEGTGELFF. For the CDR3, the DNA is TGTGCCAGCGAGGGTCTAGAGGGCACCGGGGAGCTGTTTTTT.